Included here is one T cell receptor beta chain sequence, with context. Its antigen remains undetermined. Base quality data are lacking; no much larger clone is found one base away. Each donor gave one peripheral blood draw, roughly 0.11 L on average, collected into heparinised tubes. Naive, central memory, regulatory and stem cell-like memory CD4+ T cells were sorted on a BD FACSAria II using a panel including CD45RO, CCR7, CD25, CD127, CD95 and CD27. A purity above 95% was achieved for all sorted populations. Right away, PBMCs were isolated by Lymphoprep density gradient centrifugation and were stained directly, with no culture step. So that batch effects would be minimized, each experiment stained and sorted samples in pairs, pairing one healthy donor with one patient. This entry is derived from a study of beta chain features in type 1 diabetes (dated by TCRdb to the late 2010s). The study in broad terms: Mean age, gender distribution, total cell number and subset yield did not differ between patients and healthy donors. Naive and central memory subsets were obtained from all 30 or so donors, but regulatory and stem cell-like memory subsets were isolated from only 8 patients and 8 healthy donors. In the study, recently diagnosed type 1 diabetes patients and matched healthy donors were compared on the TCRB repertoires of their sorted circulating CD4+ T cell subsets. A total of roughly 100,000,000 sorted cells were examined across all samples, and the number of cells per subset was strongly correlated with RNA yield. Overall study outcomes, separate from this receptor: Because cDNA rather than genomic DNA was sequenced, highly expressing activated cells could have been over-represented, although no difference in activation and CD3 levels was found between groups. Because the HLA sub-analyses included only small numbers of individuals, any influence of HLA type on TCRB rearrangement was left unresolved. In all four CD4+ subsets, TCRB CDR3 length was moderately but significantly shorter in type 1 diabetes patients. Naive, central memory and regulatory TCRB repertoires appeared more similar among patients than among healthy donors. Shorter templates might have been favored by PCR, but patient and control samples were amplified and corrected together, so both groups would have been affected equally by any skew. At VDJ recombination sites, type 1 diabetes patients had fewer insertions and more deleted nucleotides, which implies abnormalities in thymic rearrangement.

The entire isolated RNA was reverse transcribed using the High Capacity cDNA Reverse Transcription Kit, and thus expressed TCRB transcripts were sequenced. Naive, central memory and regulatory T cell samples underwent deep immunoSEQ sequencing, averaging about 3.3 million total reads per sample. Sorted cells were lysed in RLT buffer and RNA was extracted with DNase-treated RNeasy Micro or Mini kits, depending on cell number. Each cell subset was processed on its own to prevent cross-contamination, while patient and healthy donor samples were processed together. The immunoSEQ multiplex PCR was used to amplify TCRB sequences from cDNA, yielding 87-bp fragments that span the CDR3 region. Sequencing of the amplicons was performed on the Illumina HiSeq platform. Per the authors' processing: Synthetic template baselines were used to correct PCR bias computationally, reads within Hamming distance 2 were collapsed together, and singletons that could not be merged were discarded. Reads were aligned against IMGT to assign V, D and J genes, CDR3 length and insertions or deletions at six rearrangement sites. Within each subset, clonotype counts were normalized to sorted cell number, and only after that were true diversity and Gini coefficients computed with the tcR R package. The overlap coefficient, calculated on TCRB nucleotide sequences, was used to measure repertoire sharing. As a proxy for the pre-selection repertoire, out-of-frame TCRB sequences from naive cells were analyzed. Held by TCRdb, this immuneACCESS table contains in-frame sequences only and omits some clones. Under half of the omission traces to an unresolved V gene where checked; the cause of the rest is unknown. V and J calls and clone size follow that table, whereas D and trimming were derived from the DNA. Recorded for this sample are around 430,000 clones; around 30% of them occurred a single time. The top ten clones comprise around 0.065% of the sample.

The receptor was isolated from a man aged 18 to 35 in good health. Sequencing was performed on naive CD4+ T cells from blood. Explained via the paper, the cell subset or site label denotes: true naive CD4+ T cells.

CDR3 loop: CASSLLGREAFF. DNA sequence: TGTGCCAGCAGCTTGCTCGGGCGTGAAGCTTTCTTT. The V and J genes are TRBV7-2 and TRBJ1-1; the D gene is unclear. V and J lose 3 bases and 7 bases, and a span of 9 bases separates them. The CDR3, from cysteine to phenylalanine, totals 12 residues. Only the CDR3 region is kept as DNA, spanning 36 bases read in frame from base 1. Via the germline V gene, CDR1 is SGHTA and CDR2 FQGNSA.